The rows below give T cell receptor beta chains drawn from one sample of a study of blood T cell repertoires in COVID-19. Sequencing was performed with immunoSEQ multiplex PCR; in TCRdb, only in-frame clones are kept and a portion is missing. The sample records about 330,000 clones, roughly 90% being singletons. Material: peripheral blood. The receptors originated from a man younger than 35 who had recovered from COVID-19. Both conserved end residues are part of each CDR3. The order of the fields is CDR3 length, V gene, clone size, D gene, J gene, CDR3 protein, CDR3 DNA. The D gene is left open where the match is weak. Part of the rows lack a size; the others show once, few, many or a class for expanded clones.

17	TRBV4-1	.	TRBD1	TRBJ2-1	CASSQGGTDITGGEQFF	TGCGCCAGCAGCCAAGGAGGGACAGACATAACGGGCGGTGAGCAGTTCTTC
17	TRBV4-2	.	TRBD2	TRBJ2-1	CASSPRSGLAATNEQFF	TGTGCCAGCAGCCCCCGCTCGGGACTAGCGGCCACGAATGAGCAGTTCTTC
16	TRBV4-3	few	.	TRBJ1-3	CASSQMEASSGNTIYF	TGCGCCAGCAGCCAAATGGAAGCGAGCTCCGGAAACACCATATATTTT
15	TRBV7-9	.	TRBD1	TRBJ2-3	CASSAGQATGDTQYF	TGTGCCAGCAGCGCTGGACAGGCGACGGGGGATACGCAGTATTTT
17	TRBV5-1	.	TRBD1	TRBJ1-4	CASSRTGLGTSNEKLFF	TGCGCCAGCAGCAGGACAGGCCTTGGTACTTCTAATGAAAAACTGTTTTTT
15	TRBV6-2/TRBV6-3	.	TRBD1	TRBJ1-5	CASSTGTGGNQPQHF	TGTGCCAGCAGTACCGGGACAGGGGGGAATCAGCCCCAGCATTTT
14	TRBV18	.	TRBD2	TRBJ2-1	CASSRGSGAHEQFF	TGTGCCAGCTCCCGGGGAAGCGGGGCCCATGAGCAGTTCTTC
12	TRBV7-9	.	.	TRBJ1-1	CASSSTGTEAFF	TGTGCCAGCAGCTCAACGGGAACGGAAGCTTTCTTT
13	TRBV29-1	.	TRBD2	TRBJ2-1	CSVDRGTSYEQFF	TGCAGCGTTGATAGGGGGACTAGCTATGAGCAGTTCTTC
16	TRBV5-1	.	TRBD2	TRBJ2-5	CASSFNGGALGETQYF	TGCGCCAGCAGCTTTAACGGGGGGGCCCTTGGGGAGACCCAGTACTTC
13	TRBV3-1/TRBV3-2	few	.	TRBJ2-7	CASSQDGGYEQYF	TGTGCCAGCAGCCAAGATGGGGGGTACGAGCAGTACTTC
14	TRBV5-4	.	TRBD1	TRBJ2-5	CASSWTGGHETQYF	TGTGCCAGCAGCTGGACAGGGGGCCACGAGACCCAGTACTTC
17	TRBV11-2	once	TRBD1	TRBJ1-1	CASRTGTGGFKNTEAFF	TGTGCCAGCAGGACCGGGACAGGGGGCTTCAAGAACACTGAAGCTTTCTTT
14	TRBV10-2	once	.	TRBJ2-3	CASSDEGGLDTQYF	TGCGCCAGCAGTGACGAGGGGGGGTTGGATACGCAGTATTTT
16	TRBV18	.	.	TRBJ2-3	CASSPPARVSTDTQYF	TGTGCCAGCTCACCACCGGCGCGGGTTAGCACAGATACGCAGTATTTT
13	TRBV13	.	.	TRBJ1-2	CASSLVHLTGYTF	TGTGCCAGCAGCTTAGTACATCTTACAGGCTACACCTTC
14	TRBV7-2	.	.	TRBJ2-1	CASSLGLANNEQFF	TGTGCCAGCAGCTTAGGGCTTGCCAACAATGAGCAGTTCTTC
13	TRBV6-5	once	.	TRBJ2-2	CASSFPGQGELFF	TGTGCCAGCAGTTTTCCAGGACAGGGGGAGCTGTTTTTT
16	TRBV10-2	few	TRBD1	TRBJ2-2	CASSEGRTGVAGELFF	TGCGCCAGCAGTGAAGGAAGGACAGGGGTCGCCGGGGAGCTGTTTTTT
17	TRBV19	.	TRBD1	TRBJ1-2	CASNLGQGKGLRSGYTF	TGTGCCAGTAACTTGGGACAGGGGAAGGGACTAAGGAGTGGCTACACCTTC
12	TRBV21-1	once	.	TRBJ2-7	CASSKWGGEQYF	TGTGCCAGCAGCAAATGGGGCGGAGAGCAGTACTTC
17	TRBV12-5	.	TRBD1	TRBJ1-4	CAPTVLRHRGLNEKLFF	TGTGCCCCGACAGTTCTAAGGCACAGGGGGTTGAATGAAAAACTGTTTTTT
16	TRBV6-2/TRBV6-3	.	TRBD2	TRBJ2-1	CASSYFPSGAYNEQFF	TGTGCCAGCAGTTACTTCCCCAGCGGGGCTTACAATGAGCAGTTCTTC
13	TRBV29-1	many	.	TRBJ1-1	CSVLQVSGTEAFF	TGCAGCGTTTTACAGGTTAGCGGCACTGAAGCTTTCTTT
18	TRBV4-2	.	TRBD2	TRBJ2-3	CASSGGRTSGGVTDTQYF	TGTGCCAGCAGTGGTGGCCGGACTAGCGGGGGGGTCACAGATACGCAGTATTTT
15	TRBV3-1/TRBV3-2	.	TRBD1	TRBJ2-7	CASSATGQGSYEQYF	TGTGCCAGCAGCGCAACGGGACAGGGGTCCTACGAGCAGTACTTC
14	TRBV9	.	TRBD2	TRBJ2-3	CASTRGGGADTQYF	TGTGCCAGCACGAGAGGTGGGGGGGCAGATACGCAGTATTTT
14	TRBV6-5	.	.	TRBJ2-1	CASTLPGNEGEQFF	TGTGCCAGCACCCTACCCGGAAACGAGGGTGAGCAGTTCTTC
16	TRBV19	.	TRBD2	TRBJ2-5	CASNPGTSGGEETQYF	TGTGCCAGCAATCCCGGGACTAGCGGGGGAGAAGAGACCCAGTACTTC
16	TRBV19	.	TRBD1	TRBJ2-7	CASSYFPGTGVNEQYF	TGTGCCAGTAGTTATTTCCCCGGGACAGGGGTCAACGAGCAGTACTTC
14	TRBV5-1	.	TRBD1	TRBJ1-4	CASSRDSTNEKLFF	TGCGCCAGCAGCCGGGACAGTACTAATGAAAAACTGTTTTTT
16	TRBV11-2	.	.	TRBJ2-3	CASSLGNGGGTDTQYF	TGTGCCAGCAGCTTAGGTAACGGCGGGGGCACAGATACGCAGTATTTT
14	TRBV18	.	TRBD1	TRBJ2-5	CASSPATGGETQYF	TGTGCCAGCTCACCGGCCACAGGGGGGGAGACCCAGTACTTC
14	TRBV2	.	.	TRBJ2-2	CASSAAGGTGELFF	TGTGCCAGCAGTGCGGCAGGAGGCACCGGGGAGCTGTTTTTT
13	TRBV2	.	.	TRBJ2-7	CASSPGPSYEQYF	TGTGCCAGCTCCCCAGGGCCATCCTACGAGCAGTACTTC
14	TRBV5-4	once	.	TRBJ1-2	CASSSRGRGYGYTF	TGTGCCAGCAGCTCGCGGGGGCGCGGGTATGGCTACACCTTC
13	TRBV6-2/TRBV6-3	.	.	TRBJ1-2	CASSSSILAGYTF	TGTGCCAGCAGTTCATCTATCCTAGCCGGCTACACCTTC